The 12 T cell receptor beta chains given below trace back to one sample, sequenced in a study of beta chain features in type 1 diabetes. Reverse transcription of all isolated RNA meant that expressed TCRB transcripts were sequenced. The table came from immunoSEQ multiplex PCR; TCRdb's copy has only in-frame clones and leaves some out. The sample holds roughly 38,000 clones, approximately 61% seen once. The study's findings and limits: Patients with Type 1 diabetes showed moderately but significantly shorter TCRB CDR3s in all four CD4+ subsets.

No cognate antigen is known for these TCRs. The specimen sequenced was Tregs from blood. These receptor sequences come from a man aged 25 to 40 with type 1 diabetes. Some clones in this sample may be carry-over from other donors' samples.

V and J are TRBV5-1 and TRBJ2-3, with TRBD2 matching over 8 bases. The germline gives CDR1 SGHRS, CDR2 YFSETQ. The CDR3 is 14 residues long. The V gene end was trimmed by 4 bases and the J gene end by 4 bases; junction bases not matched to a gene: 5. CDR3 in DNA: TGCGCCAGCAGCCTGGGACTAGGGGCAGATACGCAGTATTTT. It translates to CASSLGLGADTQYF.

V and J are TRBV4-3 and TRBJ1-5, with unresolved D. V lost 0 bases and J 2 bases, leaving 11 bases between the germline ends. CDR1 LGHNA and CDR2 YSLEER come from the germline V gene. This CDR3 contains 16 residues. This CDR3 is CASSQELGRGNQPQHF. The CDR3 bases are TGCGCCAGCAGCCAAGAGTTGGGCCGAGGCAATCAGCCCCAGCATTTT.

The chain employs TRBV7-8 and TRBJ2-3, with 7 nucleotides matching TRBD2. Trimming took 4 bases from V and 4 from J; bases not matched to a gene: 8. There are 15 residues in the CDR3. CDR1 is SGHVS, CDR2 FQNEAQ, per germline. The CDR3 sequence: CASSSHRTSSDTQYF. In nucleotides, the CDR3 is TGTGCCAGCAGCTCACACCGGACTAGTTCAGATACGCAGTATTTT.

The chain employs TRBV6-1 and TRBJ2-3; D might be TRBD2 (5 bases). This CDR3 spans 13 amino acids. CDR1 is MNHNS and CDR2 is SASEGT in the germline V gene. V was trimmed by 0 bases and J by 7 bases, leaving 8 bases between them. CDR3 region: CASSEARGYTQYF. DNA for the CDR3: TGTGCCAGCAGTGAAGCTCGCGGGTATACGCAGTATTTT.

This chain joins TRBV7-3 and TRBJ2-5, with D hard to call. The J call may be incorrect, as the DNA end agrees better with TRBJ2-7. The CDR3 is 13 residues long. In germline, CDR1 is SGHTA, CDR2 FQGTGA. This CDR3 reads CASSLQVGYEQYF. The CDR3 DNA follows: TGTGCCAGCAGCTTACAGGTTGGGTACGAGCAGTACTTC.

The chain couples TRBV9 to TRBJ2-7; the D gene is possibly TRBD2 (5 bases). Looked up from germline, CDR1 is SGDLS and CDR2 is YYNGEE. This CDR3 contains 16 residues. The ends were cut back, 4 bases at V and 0 bases at J, with 17 bases in the middle. The CDR3 reads CASSRTRSASSYEQYF. CDR3 sequence (DNA): TGTGCCAGCAGCAGAACCCGTAGCGCAAGCTCCTACGAGCAGTACTTC. Together with reference TRBV9 and TRBJ2-7, the CDR3 gives the full variable domain: DSGVTQTPKHLITATGQRVTLRCSPRSGDLSVYWYQQSLDQGLQFLIQYYNGEERAKGNILERFSAQQFPDLHSELNLSSLELGDSALYFCASSRTRSASSYEQYFGPGTRLTVT.

This chain links TRBV29-1 with TRBJ2-4; weak D call: TRBD1 (5 bases). Germline V CDR1 and CDR2: SQVTM, ANQGSEA. CDR3 size: 14 residues. V was cut by 0 bases and J by 7 bases, with 13 bases left in between. This CDR3 is CSVEELVGVNIQYF. Here the CDR3 DNA reads TGCAGCGTTGAAGAACTGGTAGGGGTTAACATTCAGTACTTC.

The chain's CDR3 is CASSLSSDQPQHF. The CDR3 DNA reads as TGTGCCAGTAGTTTGAGTTCGGATCAGCCCCAGCATTTT. The V call is TRBV19, the J call TRBJ1-5; D not certain. The germline gives CDR1 LNHDA, CDR2 SQIVND (reference sequence). Trimming took 5 bases from V and 5 from J, leaving 10 bases between them. CDR3 length: 13 residues.

This clone was observed a few times. The chain carries TRBV7-2 and TRBJ2-7, with D possibly being TRBD2 (7 bases). CDR1 SGHTA and CDR2 FQGNSA come from the germline V gene. Trimming took off 1 base at V and 3 bases at J, with 13 bases between the two ends. This CDR3 has 15 residues. The CDR3 protein is CASSLGTGRGYEQYF. CDR3 nucleotides: TGTGCCAGCAGCTTAGGTACAGGGAGGGGCTACGAGCAGTACTTC.

The chain joins TRBV7-9 to TRBJ1-5, with TRBD1 matching over 7 bases. V shed 4 bases and J 9 bases; nucleotides not matched to a gene: 9. This CDR3 contains 14 residues. CDR1 and CDR2 from the germline V gene are SEHNR and FQNEAQ (reference sequence). This CDR3 reads CASSSTGVRRPQHF. The DNA for the CDR3 is TGTGCCAGCAGCTCAACAGGGGTTCGGCGGCCCCAGCATTTT.

This chain links TRBV28 with TRBJ2-1, with D hard to call. V lost 5 bases and J 5 bases, leaving 4 bases between the germline ends. The CDR3 totals 11 residues. The germline gives CDR1 MDHEN, CDR2 SYDVKM. This CDR3 reads CASSRDNEQFF. CDR3 in DNA: TGTGCCAGCAGTCGGGACAATGAGCAGTTCTTC.

The rearrangement links TRBV13 to TRBJ2-1, with a possible D match to TRBD1 (6 bases). Trimming took 2 bases from V and 2 from J, leaving 7 bases between them. The CDR3 has 14 residues. Looked up from germline, CDR1 is PRHDT and CDR2 is FYEKMQ (reference sequence). The CDR3 DNA sequence: TGTGCCAGCAGCTTAAAGGGGGCCTACAATGAGCAGTTCTTC. Residues: CASSLKGAYNEQFF.